This paragraph covers one T cell receptor (beta chain) sequence. Germline values: CDR1 MRHNA, CDR2 SNTAGT. The length of the CDR3 is 13 residues. J lost 3 bases, V lost 10 bases, and 4 bases had no gene match. Libraries were prepared by immunoSEQ multiplex PCR; TCRdb keeps only in-frame clonotypes and omits some of them. The profile shows 200,000 to 250,000 clones, more than 75% of them singletons. These data belong to a study of blood T cell repertoires in COVID-19. This TCR was sampled from a man aged 60-69 years who had recovered from COVID-19. This chain joins TRBV6-4 and TRBJ2-3; 10 positions agree with TRBD1. The sample comprised peripheral blood. CDR3 region: CATGQGDTDTQYF. The CDR3 DNA sequence: TGTGCCACCGGACAGGGGGATACAGATACGCAGTATTTT.